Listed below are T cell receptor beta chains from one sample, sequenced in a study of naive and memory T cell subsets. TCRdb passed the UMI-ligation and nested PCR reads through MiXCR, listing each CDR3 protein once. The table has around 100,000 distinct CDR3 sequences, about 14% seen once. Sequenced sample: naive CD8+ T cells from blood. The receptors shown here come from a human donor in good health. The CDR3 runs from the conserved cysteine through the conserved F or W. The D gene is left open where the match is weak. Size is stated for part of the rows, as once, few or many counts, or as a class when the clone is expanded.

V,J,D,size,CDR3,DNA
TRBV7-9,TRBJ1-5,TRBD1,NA,CASSAGRTGLGQPQHF,TGTGCCAGCAGCGCAGGACGGACAGGTCTCGGTCAGCCCCAGCATTTT
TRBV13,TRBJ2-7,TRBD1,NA,CASRNGQAAYEQYF,TGTGCCAGCCGAAACGGACAGGCGGCCTACGAGCAGTACTTC
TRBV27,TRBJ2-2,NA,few,CASSSYNTGELFF,TGTGCCAGCAGCTCCTACAACACCGGGGAGCTGTTTTTT
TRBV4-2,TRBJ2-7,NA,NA,CASSQVVSYEQYF,TGTGCCAGCAGCCAAGTAGTCTCCTACGAGCAGTACTTC
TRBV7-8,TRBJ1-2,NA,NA,CASSLSSDTYYGYTF,TGTGCCAGCAGTTTAAGCTCGGACACTTACTATGGCTACACCTTC
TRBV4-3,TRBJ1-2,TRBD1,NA,CASSQTGTGFYGYTF,TGCGCCAGCAGCCAGACCGGGACAGGGTTTTACGGCTACACCTTC
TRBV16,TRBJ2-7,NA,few,CASSQYGLGSLPYEQYF,TGTGCCAGCAGCCAATATGGGCTGGGAAGCCTCCCCTACGAGCAGTACTTC
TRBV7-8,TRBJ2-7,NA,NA,CASSLGKFIEQYF,TGTGCCAGCAGCTTAGGGAAATTTATAGAGCAGTACTTC
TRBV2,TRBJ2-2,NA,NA,CASSAWSVNTGELFF,TGTGCCAGCAGTGCTTGGTCAGTCAACACCGGGGAGCTGTTTTTT
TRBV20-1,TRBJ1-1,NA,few,CSAIGRTANTEAFF,TGCAGTGCTATCGGTAGGACGGCGAACACTGAAGCTTTCTTT
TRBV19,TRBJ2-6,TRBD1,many,CASRGQVSSGANVLTF,TGTGCCAGTAGGGGACAGGTTTCCTCTGGGGCCAACGTCCTGACTTTC
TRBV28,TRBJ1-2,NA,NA,CASSLTGSGYTF,TGTGCCAGCAGTTTAACAGGGTCTGGCTACACCTTC
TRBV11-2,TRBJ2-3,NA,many,CASSLTEGTDTQYF,TGTGCCAGCAGCTTAACAGAGGGGACAGATACGCAGTATTTT
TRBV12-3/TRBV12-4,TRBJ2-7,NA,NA,CASSPPGPGTEQYF,TGTGCCAGCAGTCCTCCCGGCCCGGGGACCGAGCAGTACTTC
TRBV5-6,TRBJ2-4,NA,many,CASSLGTPNIQYF,TGTGCCAGCAGCTTGGGGACACCTAACATTCAGTACTTC
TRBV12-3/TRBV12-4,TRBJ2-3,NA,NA,CASSSSLTDTQYF,TGTGCCAGCAGTTCCTCACTCACAGATACGCAGTATTTT
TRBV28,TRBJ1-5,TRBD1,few,CASSDTGTGDFQPQHF,TGTGCCAGCAGTGATACCGGGACAGGTGATTTTCAGCCCCAGCATTTT
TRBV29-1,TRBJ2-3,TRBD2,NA,CSAELAGVYTDTQYF,TGCAGCGCAGAACTAGCGGGAGTTTACACAGATACGCAGTATTTT
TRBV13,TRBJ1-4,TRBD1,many,CASSARTGGEKLFF,TGTGCCAGCAGCGCTCGGACAGGGGGTGAAAAACTGTTTTTT
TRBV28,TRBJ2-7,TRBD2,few,CASSLVRGGQGYEQYF,TGTGCCAGCAGTTTGGTACGGGGGGGCCAAGGTTACGAGCAGTACTTC
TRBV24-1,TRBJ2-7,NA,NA,CATEQSFSYEQYF,TGTGCCACCGAACAGTCGTTCTCCTACGAGCAGTACTTC
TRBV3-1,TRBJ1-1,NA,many,CASSQDKWGPEAFF,TGTGCCAGCAGCCAAGATAAATGGGGGCCTGAAGCTTTCTTT
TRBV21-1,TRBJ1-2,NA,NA,CASSPLRSSLTNYGYTF,TGTGCCAGCAGCCCGCTTAGAAGTAGCCTTACTAACTATGGCTACACCTTC
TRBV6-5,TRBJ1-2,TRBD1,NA,CASSEYGTETYGYTF,TGTGCCAGCAGTGAATACGGGACAGAAACCTATGGCTACACCTTC
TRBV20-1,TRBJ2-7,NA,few,CSARDRRTPNFSSYEQYF,TGCAGTGCTAGAGATCGGAGGACACCTAATTTCAGCTCCTACGAGCAGTACTTC
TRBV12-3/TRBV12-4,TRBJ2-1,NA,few,CASSPDREGRQFF,TGTGCCAGCAGTCCCGACAGGGAGGGTAGGCAGTTCTTC
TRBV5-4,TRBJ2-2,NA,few,CASGPTTGELFF,TGTGCCAGCGGACCCACTACCGGGGAGCTGTTTTTT
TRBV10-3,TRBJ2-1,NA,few,CAISESSGVLNEQFF,TGTGCCATCAGTGAGTCTTCGGGGGTCTTAAATGAGCAGTTCTTC
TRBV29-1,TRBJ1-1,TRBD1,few,CSVEGSTGVPEAFF,TGCAGCGTTGAAGGCTCAACAGGGGTCCCCGAAGCTTTCTTT
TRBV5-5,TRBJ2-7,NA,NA,CASSLNLGEQYF,TGTGCCAGCAGCTTGAATCTGGGCGAGCAGTACTTC